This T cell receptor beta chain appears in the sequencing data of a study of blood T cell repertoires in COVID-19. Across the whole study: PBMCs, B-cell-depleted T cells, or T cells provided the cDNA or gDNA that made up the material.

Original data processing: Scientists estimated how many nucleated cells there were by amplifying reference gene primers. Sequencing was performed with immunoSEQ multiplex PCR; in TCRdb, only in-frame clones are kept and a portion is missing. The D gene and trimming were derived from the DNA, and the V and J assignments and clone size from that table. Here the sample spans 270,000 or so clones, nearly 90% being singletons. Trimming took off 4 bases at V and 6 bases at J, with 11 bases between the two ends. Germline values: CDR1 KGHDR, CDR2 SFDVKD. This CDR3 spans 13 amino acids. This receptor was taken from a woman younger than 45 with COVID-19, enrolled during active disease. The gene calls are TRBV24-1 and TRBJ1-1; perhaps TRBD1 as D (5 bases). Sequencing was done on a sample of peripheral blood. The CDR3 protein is CATSEGPGSEAFF. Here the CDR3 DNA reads TGTGCCACCAGTGAAGGGCCAGGGTCTGAAGCTTTCTTT.